The clone carrying this T cell receptor (beta chain) has a single count. The data belong to a study of shared clonotypes between healthy human individuals. CDR1 and CDR2 (germline): SGHRS, YFSETQ. This CDR3 has 16 amino acids. Trimming removed 0 bases from V and 0 bases from J, with 12 bases in between. Using immunoSEQ multiplex PCR, the repertoire was profiled, and TCRdb retains in-frame clones only, with some absent. The top ten clones hold 0.39% of a sample with a few million clones, over 90% of them seen once. Partitioning of CD4+ cells yielded a CD45RA+ naive subset and a CD45RA-negative memory subset.

Sequencing was carried out using naive CD4+ T cells from PBMCs. As for subset: CD45RA+ positively selected. The chain recombines TRBV5-1 with TRBJ1-2; D gene uncertain. The sequence derives from a man aged 18-30 years in good health. Some clones in this sample may be carry-over from other donors' samples. CDR3 DNA: TGCGCCAGCAGCTTGGTGGCAGGAGCAGCTAACTATGGCTACACCTTC. Its protein product is CASSLVAGAANYGYTF. Full variable domain (rest looked up from reference TRBV5-1 and TRBJ1-2): KAGVTQTPRYLIKTRGQQVTLSCSPISGHRSVSWYQQTPGQGLQFLFEYFSETQRNKGNFPGRFSGRQFSNSRSEMNVSTLELGDSALYLCASSLVAGAANYGYTFGSGTRLTVV.